This TCR beta chain was sequenced in a study of chemoradiotherapy in HPV16-positive cancers. Trimming cost V 2 bases and J 0 bases, with 4 bases left between them. The germline V gene encodes CDR1 MRHNA and CDR2 SNTAGT. This CDR3 is built from 13 residues. TCRdb's table, derived via immunoSEQ multiplex PCR, lists solely in-frame clones and lacks some. The sample has approximately 23,000 clones, around 78% seen once. This sequence was found in a human donor with HPV-associated anogenital cancer. Specimen collection occurred from a patient who underwent chemoradiotherapy. The chain carries TRBV6-4 and TRBJ1-1; D unresolved. CDR3 nucleotide sequence: TGTGCCAGCAGTGACCAGTTGAACACTGAAGCTTTCTTT. Amino acid sequence: CASSDQLNTEAFF.